One sample yielded the 9 T cell receptor beta chains listed below, sequenced in a study of blood T cell repertoires in COVID-19 (dated by TCRdb to the early 2020s). Receptor libraries were prepared by the immunoSEQ multiplex PCR assay. The clones in this table, taken by TCRdb from immuneACCESS, are in-frame only. Not every clone is retained; where verified, under half of the shortfall comes from an unresolved V gene, and the cause of the rest is unknown. The sample profile shows 110,000 to 150,000 clones; around four fifths of them were found once. In total, the top ten clones hold roughly 6.2% of the sample. Sequencing was done on a sample of PBMCs or T cells enriched from blood (not recorded which). The receptors originated from a woman aged 40 to 50 who had recovered from COVID-19.

The chain's CDR3 is CASSYTSGRGNEKLFF. The CDR3 region has the DNA TGTGCCAGCAGTTACACCTCTGGCAGGGGGAATGAAAAACTGTTTTTT. The chain is built from TRBV6-5 and TRBJ1-4; 7 bases align to TRBD1. There are 16 residues in the CDR3. Trimming removed 2 bases from V and 5 bases from J; junction bases left unmatched: 8. The germline gives CDR1 MNHEY, CDR2 SVGAGI.

The chain links TRBV20-1 to TRBJ2-6, with D possibly being TRBD1 (5 bases). CDR3 length: 14 amino acids. V dropped 3 bases and J dropped 3 bases, with 9 bases sitting between them. Germline V CDR1 and CDR2: DFQATT, SNEGSKA (reference sequence). The DNA of the CDR3 is TGCAGTGCTAGTAGGGGTGGTGGGGCCAACGTCCTGACTTTC. Translated, it gives CSASRGGGANVLTF.

The rearrangement uses TRBV9 and TRBJ2-1, with 10 positions matching TRBD1. V trimming: 0 bases; J trimming: 7 bases; junction bases outside the gene matches: 10. Germline lookup yields CDR1 SGDLS and CDR2 YYNGEE. This CDR3 is 17 amino acids long. The CDR3 coding sequence is TGTGCCAGCAGCGTAGGACTGACAGGGGGCTTAGGGAATGAGCAGTTCTTC. Translation: CASSVGLTGGLGNEQFF.

This clone was counted between two and nine times. This chain links TRBV12-3 or TRBV12-4 with TRBJ1-4, with 11 bases fitting TRBD1. The length of the CDR3 is 13 residues. Germline trimming cut 5 bases from V and 8 bases from J; bases unmatched to any gene: 1. The CDR3 sequence: CASSGQGAEKLFF. In DNA form, the CDR3 reads TGTGCCAGCAGTGGACAGGGGGCGGAAAAACTGTTTTTT.

This sequence joins TRBV9 and TRBJ1-6; D perhaps matches TRBD1 (5 bases). Germline V gene sequence: CDR1 SGDLS, CDR2 YYNGEE. The V gene lost 2 bases and the J gene lost 6 bases, with 9 bases spanning the gap. This CDR3 is built from 14 residues. The CDR3 sequence is CASSVGGVNSPLHF. DNA for the CDR3: TGTGCCAGCAGCGTTGGGGGGGTTAATTCACCCCTCCACTTT.

This clone has just one count. The chain has TRBV15 and TRBJ2-1, with 7 bases identical to TRBD1. The CDR3 loop spans 14 amino acids. The germline V gene encodes CDR1 LNHNV and CDR2 YYDKDF (reference sequence). Trimming removed 4 bases from V and 5 bases from J; junction bases left unmatched: 5. DNA for the CDR3: TGTGCCACCAGCACACTAACAGGGGACAATGAGCAGTTCTTC. Encoded protein: CATSTLTGDNEQFF.

The chain links TRBV3-1 (or the pseudogene TRBV3-2) to TRBJ1-5, with D perhaps TRBD1 (6 bases). CDR3 length: 14 residues. The V gene lost 5 bases and the J gene lost 5 bases, with 13 bases spanning the gap. Germline V gene data show CDR1 as LGHDT and CDR2 as YNNKEL (reference sequence). CDR3 in DNA: TGTGCCAGCAGCACCACACAGGGAGATCAGCCCCAGCATTTT. Amino acid sequence: CASSTTQGDQPQHF.

In this sample, this clone turned up once. V usage is TRBV12-3 or TRBV12-4 and J usage is TRBJ1-2, with 7 bases matching TRBD1. V gave up 5 bases and J gave up 4 bases; unmatched junction bases: 4. The CDR3 contains 13 residues. The CDR3: CASSGTVAYGYTF. The CDR3 DNA reads as TGTGCCAGCAGTGGGACAGTGGCCTATGGCTACACCTTC.

This chain uses TRBV29-1 with TRBJ1-1; 7 bases line up with TRBD1. Germline V gives CDR1 SQVTM, CDR2 ANQGSEA. CDR3 length: 16 residues. V trimming: 5 bases; J trimming: 1 base; junction bases outside the gene matches: 13. The CDR3 is CSVSQGQIRGNTEAFF. The CDR3 DNA reads TGCAGCGTTTCGCAGGGACAGATCAGGGGGAACACTGAAGCTTTCTTT.